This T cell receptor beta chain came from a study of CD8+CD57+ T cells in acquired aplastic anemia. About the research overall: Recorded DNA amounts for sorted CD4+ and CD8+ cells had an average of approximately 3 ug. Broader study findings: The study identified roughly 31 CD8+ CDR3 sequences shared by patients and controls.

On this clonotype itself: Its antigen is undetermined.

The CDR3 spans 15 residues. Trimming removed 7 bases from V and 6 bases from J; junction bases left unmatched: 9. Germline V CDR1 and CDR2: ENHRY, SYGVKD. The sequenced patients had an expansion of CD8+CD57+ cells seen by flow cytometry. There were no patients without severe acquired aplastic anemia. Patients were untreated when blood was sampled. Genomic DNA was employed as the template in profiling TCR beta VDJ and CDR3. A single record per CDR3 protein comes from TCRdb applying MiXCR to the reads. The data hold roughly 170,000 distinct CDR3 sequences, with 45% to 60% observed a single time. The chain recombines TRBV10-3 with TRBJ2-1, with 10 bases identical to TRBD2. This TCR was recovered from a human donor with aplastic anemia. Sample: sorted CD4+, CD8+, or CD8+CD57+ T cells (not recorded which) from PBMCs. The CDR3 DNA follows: TGTGCCATCACTCCTAGCGGGGGTCCGCGCAATGAGCAGTTCTTC. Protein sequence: CAITPSGGPRNEQFF.